This is a list of T cell receptor beta chains from one sample in a study of CD8 T cells in Susac syndrome. TCRdb reprocessed the immunoSEQ multiplex PCR reads via MiXCR and lists one record per CDR3 protein. This table holds 160,000 or so distinct CDR3 sequences, about 94% found once. What was sequenced was CD8+ T cells from PBMCs. These receptors were obtained from a human donor with multiple sclerosis. The CDR3 runs from the conserved cysteine through the conserved F or W. D genes are given only for firm matches. A clone size is listed for some rows: how often the clone was seen (once, few, many), or a class if it is expanded.

j_gene | abundance | d_gene | v_gene | CDR3aa | CDR3nt
TRBJ2-5 | once | . | TRBV3-1 | CASSIIRQIQETQYF | TGTGCCAGCAGTATAATTCGACAGATCCAGGAGACCCAGTACTTC
TRBJ1-5 | . | . | TRBV2 | CASRDGVAQPQHF | TGTGCCAGCAGAGACGGGGTGGCTCAGCCCCAGCATTTT
TRBJ2-7 | . | TRBD1 | TRBV9 | CASSEGTGAYEQYF | TGTGCCAGCAGCGAGGGGACAGGGGCCTACGAGCAGTACTTC
TRBJ2-3 | . | . | TRBV9 | CASSVGSDTQYF | TGTGCCAGCAGCGTAGGTTCAGATACGCAGTATTTT
TRBJ2-3 | once | . | TRBV5-1 | CASTSAALTDTQYF | TGCGCCAGCACTTCGGCAGCTCTCACAGATACGCAGTATTTT
TRBJ2-1 | . | . | TRBV7-8 | CASSLAPTSPEQFF | TGTGCCAGCAGCTTAGCCCCTACTAGCCCTGAGCAGTTCTTC
TRBJ2-7 | few | TRBD2 | TRBV6-2/TRBV6-3 | CASSYSASGGSEQYF | TGTGCCAGCAGTTACTCCGCTAGCGGGGGGAGCGAGCAGTACTTC
TRBJ2-7 | . | TRBD1 | TRBV28 | CASSPQGAREQYF | TGTGCCAGCAGCCCGCAGGGGGCAAGGGAGCAGTACTTC
TRBJ1-1 | . | . | TRBV16 | CASSQSRGTEAFF | TGTGCCAGCAGCCAATCGCGGGGGACTGAAGCTTTCTTT
TRBJ2-1 | few | . | TRBV5-1 | CASSWSDEQFF | TGCGCCAGCAGTTGGAGCGATGAGCAGTTCTTC
TRBJ2-5 | . | . | TRBV29-1 | CSVLDWQETQYF | TGCAGCGTCCTGGACTGGCAAGAGACCCAGTACTTC
TRBJ2-7 | . | . | TRBV28 | CASNAGVGLHEQYF | TGTGCCAGCAACGCAGGGGTAGGGTTGCACGAGCAGTACTTC
TRBJ2-7 | . | TRBD1 | TRBV30 | CACRTGESYEQYF | TGTGCCTGCAGGACAGGGGAATCCTACGAGCAGTACTTC
TRBJ1-2 | . | TRBD1 | TRBV24-1 | CATSDRGQDVNYGYTF | TGTGCCACCAGTGATAGAGGACAGGACGTTAACTATGGCTACACCTTC
TRBJ2-1 | once | TRBD2 | TRBV13 | CASSLERGGAYNEQFF | TGTGCCAGCAGCTTAGAACGCGGGGGGGCCTACAATGAGCAGTTCTTC
TRBJ1-2 | . | . | TRBV6-5 | CASSLRSPLSNYGYTF | TGTGCCAGCAGTTTACGCAGCCCGCTTAGTAACTATGGCTACACCTTC
TRBJ2-1 | . | . | TRBV4-1 | CASSQEGGGTHDEQFF | TGCGCCAGCAGCCAAGAAGGCGGGGGCACCCACGATGAGCAGTTCTTC
TRBJ1-2 | . | . | TRBV3-1 | CASSQDSAGYTF | TGTGCCAGCAGCCAAGACTCCGCGGGCTACACCTTC
TRBJ2-4 | . | . | TRBV30 | CASGLELAKNIQYF | TGTGCCTCTGGCCTGGAGCTAGCCAAAAACATTCAGTACTTC
TRBJ2-3 | . | TRBD1 | TRBV15 | CATSREATGTDTQYF | TGTGCCACCAGCAGAGAGGCGACAGGGACAGATACGCAGTATTTT
TRBJ2-7 | . | . | TRBV3-1 | CASSLGAVSYGQYF | TGTGCCAGCAGTCTCGGTGCAGTTTCCTACGGGCAGTACTTC
TRBJ2-3 | . | TRBD1 | TRBV19 | CASSMGQGTDTQYF | TGTGCCAGTAGTATGGGACAGGGGACAGATACGCAGTATTTT
TRBJ1-1 | . | TRBD1 | TRBV30 | CAWSPRNRGGTEAFF | TGTGCCTGGAGTCCACGCAACAGGGGTGGGACTGAAGCTTTCTTT
TRBJ2-7 | few | . | TRBV29-1 | CSVASLRALGYEQYF | TGCAGCGTTGCTTCCCTTAGGGCGTTGGGCTACGAGCAGTACTTC
TRBJ2-1 | . | TRBD2 | TRBV5-1 | CASSAWTSDYNEQFF | TGCGCCAGCAGCGCCTGGACTAGCGACTACAATGAGCAGTTCTTC
TRBJ1-2 | . | TRBD1 | TRBV18 | CASSPNLGQGVANYGYTF | TGTGCCAGCTCACCCAACTTAGGACAGGGGGTCGCTAACTATGGCTACACCTTC
TRBJ2-1 | . | TRBD1 | TRBV12-3/TRBV12-4 | CASRSTGVPNEQFF | TGTGCCAGCAGGTCCACAGGGGTACCTAATGAGCAGTTCTTC
TRBJ1-4 | . | . | TRBV4-1 | CASSKGGNEKLFF | TGCGCCAGCAGCAAAGGGGGGAATGAAAAACTGTTTTTT
TRBJ1-2 | once | TRBD1 | TRBV7-9 | CASSPGQPNYGYTF | TGTGCCAGCAGCCCGGGACAGCCAAACTATGGCTACACCTTC
TRBJ1-5 | . | TRBD1 | TRBV20-1 | CSARDKRWTGGENSNQPQHF | TGCAGTGCTAGAGATAAACGCTGGACAGGGGGCGAAAATAGCAATCAGCCCCAGCATTTT
TRBJ2-7 | . | . | TRBV9 | CASSVGPSGDTSYEQYF | TGTGCCAGCAGCGTAGGCCCGAGCGGGGACACCTCCTACGAGCAGTACTTC
TRBJ1-2 | . | . | TRBV9 | CASSARALGGYTF | TGTGCCAGCAGCGCCAGGGCCCTTGGGGGCTACACCTTC
TRBJ2-5 | . | . | TRBV20-1 | CSARGTETQYF | TGCAGTGCTCGAGGGACGGAGACCCAGTACTTC
TRBJ2-3 | . | TRBD2 | TRBV20-1 | CSARGVGASGAKPSTDTQYF | TGCAGTGCTAGAGGGGTCGGAGCTAGCGGGGCCAAACCTAGCACAGATACGCAGTATTTT
TRBJ2-7 | . | . | TRBV27 | CASSTGAYYEQYF | TGTGCCAGCAGTACTGGCGCCTATTACGAGCAGTACTTC
TRBJ2-7 | . | . | TRBV4-3 | CASSQGLLAYEQYF | TGCGCCAGCAGCCAAGGTCTCTTAGCCTACGAGCAGTACTTC
TRBJ1-6 | . | . | TRBV28 | CASSLTAAIASPLHF | TGTGCCAGCAGTTTAACGGCCGCCATCGCTTCACCCCTCCACTTT
TRBJ2-7 | . | . | TRBV20-1 | CSARVLGGYEQYF | TGCAGTGCTAGAGTACTAGGGGGGTACGAGCAGTACTTC
TRBJ2-1 | once | TRBD2 | TRBV7-9 | CASSLEGLTLYNEQFF | TGTGCCAGCAGCTTAGAGGGACTAACACTCTACAATGAGCAGTTCTTC
TRBJ2-3 | . | TRBD1 | TRBV9 | CASTVTGTGITDTQYF | TGTGCCAGCACCGTTACAGGGACAGGGATTACAGATACGCAGTATTTT
TRBJ2-6 | . | TRBD1 | TRBV27 | CASSLDRAGANVLTF | TGTGCCAGCAGTCTCGACAGGGCTGGGGCCAACGTCCTGACTTTC
TRBJ2-5 | . | . | TRBV4-1 | CASSQAALVQETQYF | TGCGCCAGCAGCCAGGCTGCGCTCGTCCAAGAGACCCAGTACTTC
TRBJ1-2 | . | TRBD1 | TRBV10-3 | CAINTGEGGYTF | TGTGCCATCAACACAGGGGAGGGTGGCTACACCTTC
TRBJ1-1 | . | . | TRBV6-6 | CASSYMGGTEAFF | TGTGCCAGCAGTTATATGGGGGGCACTGAAGCTTTCTTT
TRBJ1-2 | . | . | TRBV9 | CASRRRDGYTF | TGTGCCAGCAGGAGGCGGGATGGCTACACCTTC
TRBJ2-1 | . | TRBD1 | TRBV5-1 | CASSLADGTGVRERSYNEQFF | TGCGCCAGCAGCTTGGCCGACGGGACAGGGGTTCGGGAGCGCTCCTACAATGAGCAGTTCTTC